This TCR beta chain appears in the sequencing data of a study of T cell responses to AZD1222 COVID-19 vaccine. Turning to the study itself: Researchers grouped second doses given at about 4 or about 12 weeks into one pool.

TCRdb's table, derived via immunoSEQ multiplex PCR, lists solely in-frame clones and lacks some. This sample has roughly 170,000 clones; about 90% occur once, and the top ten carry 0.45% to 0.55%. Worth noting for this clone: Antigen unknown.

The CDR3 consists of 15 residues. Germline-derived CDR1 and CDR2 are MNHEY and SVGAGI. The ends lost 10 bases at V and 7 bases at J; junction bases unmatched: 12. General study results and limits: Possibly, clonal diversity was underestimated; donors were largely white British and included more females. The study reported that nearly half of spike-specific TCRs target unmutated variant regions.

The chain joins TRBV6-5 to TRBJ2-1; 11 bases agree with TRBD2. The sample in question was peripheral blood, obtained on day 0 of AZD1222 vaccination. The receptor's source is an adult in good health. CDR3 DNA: TGTGCCACCTGGGGGGCTAGCGGGGGGTTTAATGAGCAGTTCTTC. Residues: CATWGASGGFNEQFF.